The 22 T cell receptor beta chains below come from one sample, sequenced in a study of Ad26.COV2.S vaccination and SARS-CoV-2 variants. Treatment denoted: roughly 18 received Ad26.COV2.S at low or high dose, single or two shots; a few received placebo; per-sample allocation not given. Day 63 after the first injection of vaccine or placebo was the sampling time. The repertoire was sequenced with immunoSEQ multiplex PCR; TCRdb's copy has only in-frame clones and lacks some. The sample holds hundreds of thousands of clones, roughly 86% seen once. The sequences come from peripheral blood, collected in a trial of Ad26.COV2.S vaccine versus placebo. All receptors derive from a person aged 18 to 59 who received the Ad26.COV2.S COVID-19 vaccine or a placebo.

This rearrangement joins TRBV15 to TRBJ1-3; the D is unclear. Germline V lookup: CDR1 LNHNV, CDR2 YYDKDF (reference sequence). V lost 6 bases and J lost 4, with 10 bases in between. The CDR3 extends over 13 amino acids. This chain's CDR3 is CATREGLGNTIYF. CDR3 nucleotide sequence: TGTGCCACCAGGGAGGGTTTAGGAAACACCATATATTTT.

V usage is TRBV18 and J usage is TRBJ2-5; D is unclear. V was pared by 5 bases and J by 5 bases, with 9 bases between. Germline V CDR1 and CDR2: KGHSH, LQKENI. The CDR3 consists of 12 residues. In DNA, the CDR3 is TGTGCCAGCTCATGGTCCGAGGAGACCCAGTACTTC. This sequence encodes CASSWSEETQYF.

The J gene is TRBJ2-2, the V gene TRBV9; D might be TRBD2 (6 bases). V was pared by 0 bases and J by 2 bases, with 11 bases between. The CDR3 has 16 amino acids. CDR1 SGDLS and CDR2 YYNGEE come from the germline V gene. The CDR3 nucleotides are TGTGCCAGCAGCGTAGGACCGGGACTTAACACCGGGGAGCTGTTTTTT. This translates into CASSVGPGLNTGELFF. Supplemented by reference TRBV9 and TRBJ2-2, the full variable domain reads DSGVTQTPKHLITATGQRVTLRCSPRSGDLSVYWYQQSLDQGLQFLIQYYNGEERAKGNILERFSAQQFPDLHSELNLSSLELGDSALYFCASSVGPGLNTGELFFGEGSRLTVL.

This chain joins TRBV11-2 and TRBJ2-1; 16 bases are shared with TRBD2. From germline, CDR1 is SGHAT and CDR2 FQNNGV. V shed 6 bases and J 4 bases; nucleotides not matched to a gene: 9. The CDR3 spans 18 residues. The chain's CDR3 is CASRSGTSGRAQYNEQFF. CDR3 coding DNA: TGTGCCAGCAGATCCGGGACTAGCGGGAGGGCCCAGTACAATGAGCAGTTCTTC.

This chain uses TRBV24-1 with TRBJ2-1; 11 nucleotides align to TRBD2. The CDR3 totals 16 residues. Looked up from germline, CDR1 is KGHDR and CDR2 is SFDVKD. With V trimmed by 2 bases and J by 4 bases, 3 bases remained unmatched. In DNA, the CDR3 is TGTGCCACCAGTGATTCCGGGACTAGCGGTTACAATGAGCAGTTCTTC. Translating it yields CATSDSGTSGYNEQFF.

V gene TRBV6-6 combines with J gene TRBJ1-1; no definite D call. From germline, CDR1 is MNHNY and CDR2 SVGAGI (reference sequence). This CDR3 region has 14 residues. V lost 0 bases and J 0 bases, leaving 5 bases between the germline ends. The CDR3 here is CASSYSGLNTEAFF. The CDR3 coding sequence is TGTGCCAGCAGTTACTCGGGGTTGAACACTGAAGCTTTCTTT.

The chain recombines TRBV5-1 with TRBJ1-3; D gene uncertain. Between the trimmed V and J ends, which lost 4 bases and 0 bases, there was a span of 8 bases. The CDR3 runs to 14 residues. Germline V gives CDR1 SGHRS, CDR2 YFSETQ. The CDR3: CASSIQPSGNTIYF. The CDR3 DNA reads TGCGCCAGCAGCATCCAGCCCTCTGGAAACACCATATATTTT.

This sequence joins TRBV5-6 and TRBJ2-1; D is undetermined. The CDR3 length is 12 residues. V was pared by 2 bases and J by 9 bases, with 9 bases between. Germline CDR1 is SGHDT and CDR2 is YYEEEE. The CDR3 spells CASSLTPLEQFF. The CDR3, as DNA: TGTGCCAGCAGCTTAACCCCCCTTGAGCAGTTCTTC.

In nucleotides, the CDR3 is TGTGCCAGCAGCTTTTCCTTGGAGGAGACCCAGTACTTC. Translating gives CASSFSLEETQYF. This chain uses TRBV7-2 with TRBJ2-5; D remains ambiguous. Per germline, CDR1 SGHTA and CDR2 FQGNSA. CDR3 size: 13 residues. Trimming left V 3 bases short and J 5 bases short, with 10 bases between.

The genes are TRBV6-5 and TRBJ1-1, with D unclear. V was shortened by 3 bases and J by 4 bases, with 12 bases between the two germline ends. The germline CDR1 and CDR2 sequences are MNHEY and SVGAGI. This CDR3 is built from 14 residues. The CDR3 protein is CASSYFRAGTEAFF. The DNA for the CDR3 is TGTGCCAGCAGTTATTTCCGGGCAGGCACTGAAGCTTTCTTT.

The CDR3 is CASSSTGASNQPQHF. In nucleotides, the CDR3 is TGTGCCAGCAGCTCGACAGGGGCCTCCAATCAGCCCCAGCATTTT. This chain connects TRBV27 to TRBJ1-5, with 8 bases fitting TRBD1. Germline lookup yields CDR1 MNHEY and CDR2 SMNVEV (reference sequence). The CDR3 contains 15 residues. V trimming: 6 bases; J trimming: 3 bases; junction bases outside the gene matches: 7.

The V gene is TRBV9, the J gene TRBJ1-4, with D possibly matching TRBD1 (6 bases). Looked up from germline, CDR1 is SGDLS and CDR2 is YYNGEE. This CDR3 is 15 amino acids long. With 0 bases removed from V and 7 bases from J, the gap between germline ends came to 13 bases. CDR3 amino acids: CASSVAAGAGEKLFF. CDR3 DNA sequence: TGTGCCAGCAGCGTAGCGGCAGGGGCAGGTGAAAAACTGTTTTTT.

The chain has TRBV19 and TRBJ2-7; 7 bases align to TRBD1. The CDR3 runs to 18 residues. Germline CDR1 LNHDA, CDR2 SQIVND (reference sequence). J gave up 4 bases and V 7 bases, and 22 bases lay outside the gene matches. The CDR3 here is CASNQNRERWDRFYEQYF. The CDR3 DNA reads as TGTGCCAGTAACCAAAATAGGGAGCGCTGGGACAGATTTTACGAGCAGTACTTC.

This chain connects TRBV7-8 to TRBJ1-2; tentative D call: TRBD1 (6 bases). V shed 2 bases and J shed 7 bases, with 14 bases lying between them. The CDR3 covers 14 residues. In germline, CDR1 is SGHVS, CDR2 FQNEAQ. As DNA, the CDR3 is TGTGCCAGCAGCTTACCAGACCCCAGGGGTGGCTACACCTTC. Amino acid sequence: CASSLPDPRGGYTF.

V usage is TRBV29-1 and J usage is TRBJ1-1; a possible D gene is TRBD1 (5 bases). Trimming removed 8 bases at V and 5 bases at J, with 12 bases between. Looked up from germline, CDR1 is SQVTM and CDR2 is ANQGSEA. CDR3 length equals 11 residues. Here the CDR3 reads CSPGRGTEAFF. The CDR3 region has the DNA TGCAGCCCTGGTCGGGGGACTGAAGCTTTCTTT.

The rearrangement uses TRBV6-6 and TRBJ2-7, with D maybe TRBD1 (5 bases). There are 14 residues in the CDR3. Trimming took off 7 bases at V and 1 base at J, with 14 bases between the two ends. CDR1 MNHNY and CDR2 SVGAGI come from the germline V gene (reference sequence). Here the CDR3 DNA reads TGTGCCAGCACTGACAGCTGGCGGTCCTACGAGCAGTACTTC. Translating gives CASTDSWRSYEQYF.

This rearrangement joins TRBV5-1 to TRBJ2-7; 7 positions match TRBD1. V trimming: 2 bases; J trimming: 4 bases; junction bases outside the gene matches: 3. CDR1 and CDR2 from the germline V gene are SGHRS and YFSETQ. The CDR3 totals 13 residues. DNA of the CDR3: TGCGCCAGCAGCTTCGTCAGGGGGTACGAGCAGTACTTC. Its protein is CASSFVRGYEQYF.

This clone was counted a few times. The chain is built from TRBV6-6 and TRBJ2-7, with D uncertain. Germline values: CDR1 MNHNY, CDR2 SVGAGI (reference sequence). This CDR3 has 12 residues. V was clipped by 4 bases and J by 3 bases, with 7 bases between them. As DNA, the CDR3 is TGTGCCAGCAGTTCCCTCAACTACGAGCAGTACTTC. As protein: CASSSLNYEQYF.

Regarding this clone: This specimen includes other DNA sequences encoding the same CDR3. The chain has TRBV3-1 (or the pseudogene TRBV3-2) and TRBJ1-1; D gene unclear. Germline loops: CDR1 LGHDT, CDR2 YNNKEL (reference sequence). V dropped 2 bases and J dropped 1 base, with 5 bases sitting between them. The CDR3 loop spans 13 amino acids. The CDR3 spells CASSQLGNTEAFF. CDR3 in DNA: TGTGCCAGCAGCCAACTCGGGAACACTGAAGCTTTCTTT.

CDR3 in DNA: TGCGCCAGCAGCCAAGCGGCTAGCGGCACCTACGAGCAGTACTTC. Translated, it gives CASSQAASGTYEQYF. V and J are TRBV4-1 and TRBJ2-7; 7 nucleotides line up with TRBD2. This CDR3 spans 15 amino acids. Germline V CDR1 and CDR2: MGHRA, YSYEKL. The V gene end was trimmed by 1 base and the J gene end by 2 bases; junction bases not matched to a gene: 5.

The chain uses TRBV6-6 and TRBJ2-7; D unresolved. In germline, CDR1 is MNHNY, CDR2 SVGAGI (reference sequence). With 0 bases removed from V and 3 bases from J, the gap between germline ends came to 12 bases. The CDR3 runs 15 residues. CDR3 in amino acids: CASSYSSSPGYEQYF. Written as DNA, the CDR3 is TGTGCCAGCAGTTACTCATCCTCCCCCGGCTACGAGCAGTACTTC.

With regard to this clone: The sample has other DNA sequences that encode this CDR3 too. V and J are TRBV18 and TRBJ1-5; the D is unclear. This CDR3 contains 13 residues. The ends were cut back, 2 bases at V and 5 bases at J, with 7 bases in the middle. The germline V gene encodes CDR1 KGHSH and CDR2 LQKENI. DNA for the CDR3: TGTGCCAGCTCACCAGGTCGGGATCAGCCCCAGCATTTT. This encodes CASSPGRDQPQHF. Full variable domain (outside the CDR3, taken from reference TRBV18 and TRBJ1-5): NAGVMQNPRHLVRRRGQEARLRCSPMKGHSHVYWYRQLPEEGLKFMVYLQKENIIDESGMPKERFSAEFPKEGPSILRIQQVVRGDSAAYFCASSPGRDQPQHFGDGTRLSIL.